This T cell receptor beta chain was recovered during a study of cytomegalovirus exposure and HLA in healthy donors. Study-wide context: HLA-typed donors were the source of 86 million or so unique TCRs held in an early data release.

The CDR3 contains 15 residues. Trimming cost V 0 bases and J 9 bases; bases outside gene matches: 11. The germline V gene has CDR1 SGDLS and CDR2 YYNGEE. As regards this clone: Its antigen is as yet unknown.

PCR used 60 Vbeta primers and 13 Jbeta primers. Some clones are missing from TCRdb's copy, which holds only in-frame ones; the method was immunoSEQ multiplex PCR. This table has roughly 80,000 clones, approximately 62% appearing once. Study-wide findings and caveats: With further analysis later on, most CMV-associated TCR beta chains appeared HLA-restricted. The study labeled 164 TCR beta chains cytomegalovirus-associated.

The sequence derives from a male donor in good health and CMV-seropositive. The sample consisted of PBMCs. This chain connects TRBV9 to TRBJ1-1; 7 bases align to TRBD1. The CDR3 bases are TGTGCCAGCAGCGTAGGCCCGGAGGGGGCCGCGAAAGCTTTCTTT. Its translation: CASSVGPEGAAKAFF.